This is a list of T cell receptor beta chains from one sample in a study of blood T cells in healthy people across ages. TCRdb analysed the 5' RACE reads with MiXCR anew, one entry per CDR3 protein. Of about 560,000 distinct CDR3 sequences listed, about a quarter are singletons. In addition, the sample was reused for a study of T cells of mothers and their children.

The specimen sequenced was blood. These receptors were obtained from a boy aged 2 to 10 in good health. Both conserved end residues are part of each CDR3. Each record gives: V gene, D gene, clone size, J gene, CDR3 DNA, CDR3 protein. D genes are given only for firm matches. Not all rows give a size; the values are once, few, many and, for expanded clones, a class.

>TRBV7-9|TRBD1|-|TRBJ2-5
TGTGCCAGCAGCTCCCAGGTCGGGACAGGGTTAAAAGTCGTGGAGACCCAGTACTTC
CASSSQVGTGLKVVETQYF
>TRBV4-1|-|few|TRBJ1-5
TGCGCCAGCAGCCAAGAAACGCATCAGCCCCAGCATTTT
CASSQETHQPQHF
>TRBV7-8|TRBD1|many|TRBJ1-6
TGTGCCAGCAGCCCAGGACAGGGCCGATCACCCCTCCACTTT
CASSPGQGRSPLHF
>TRBV6-5|TRBD2|-|TRBJ2-3
TGTGCCAGCAGTTGCGTCTCCGGGACTAGCGGCAGCCTCACAGATACGCAGTATTTT
CASSCVSGTSGSLTDTQYF
>TRBV21-1|-|-|TRBJ2-5
TGTGCCAGCAGCATTAACAGGGTACAAGAGACCCAGTACTTC
CASSINRVQETQYF
>TRBV5-1|TRBD2|-|TRBJ2-7
TGCGCCAGCAGCTCCCGCGGGGGGGAAGGGTACGAGCAGTACTTC
CASSSRGGEGYEQYF
>TRBV7-2|TRBD2|-|TRBJ2-3
TGTGCCAGCAGCTTTAGTCGCTCTAGCGGGAGGGATACAGATACGCAGTATTTT
CASSFSRSSGRDTDTQYF
>TRBV7-9|TRBD2|few|TRBJ2-5
TGTGCCAGCAGGTCGGGGAGGGACGCCGAGACCCAGTACTTC
CASRSGRDAETQYF
>TRBV11-2|-|few|TRBJ2-6
TGTGCCAGCAGCTTAGTGAGGGCAGGGGCCCTCTCTGGGGCCAACGTCCTGACTTTC
CASSLVRAGALSGANVLTF
>TRBV7-2|TRBD2|few|TRBJ2-6
TGTGCCAGCAGCCCGGGACTAGCGGTCTCCTCTGGGGCCAACGTCCTGACTTTC
CASSPGLAVSSGANVLTF
>TRBV6-6|TRBD1|once|TRBJ1-2
TGTGCCAGCAGTTCGAGGGACAGGGGGGACTATGGCTACACCTTC
CASSSRDRGDYGYTF
>TRBV28|TRBD1|few|TRBJ1-5
TGTGCCAGCAGGCTAGGACAGGGAGATCAGCCCCAGCATTTT
CASRLGQGDQPQHF